This TCR beta chain was captured by sequencing in a study of cytomegalovirus exposure and HLA in healthy donors. Study observations and caveats: In vitro assays verified that three CMV-associated chains recognized CMV antigens specifically.

Amplification used 60 Vbeta primers and 13 Jbeta primers. Assay: immunoSEQ multiplex PCR; the TCRdb copy retains only in-frame clones and omits some. The sample has about 140,000 clones, around four fifths seen once; the top ten hold 1.9%. In regard to this clone: The target antigen is unknown.

The CDR3 has 14 amino acids. Deletions cut 7 bases from V and 0 bases from J, with 13 bases between. Per germline, CDR1 ENHRY and CDR2 SYGVKD. J is TRBJ2-7 and V is TRBV10-3, with D unclear. Sequences were obtained from PBMCs. This receptor was obtained from a woman between 35 and 50 years old in good health and CMV-seronegative. CDR3 in DNA: TGTGCCATCACCCGTACAGCAGACTCCTACGAGCAGTACTTC. The encoded protein is CAITRTADSYEQYF.